This TCR beta chain is drawn from a study of cytomegalovirus exposure and HLA in healthy donors. This PCR relied on a set of 60 Vbeta primers and 13 Jbeta primers. Profiling relied on immunoSEQ multiplex PCR, and the TCRdb table lists in-frame clones only, not all of them. The sample lists almost 200,000 clones; 65% to 90% were seen once. The CDR3 is 15 residues long. The germline V gene has CDR1 SGHRS and CDR2 YFSETQ. J gave up 4 bases and V 3 bases, and 9 bases lay outside the gene matches. Sequencing was carried out using PBMCs. This clonotype originated in a woman aged 45-59 years in good health and CMV-seronegative. The V gene is TRBV5-1, the J gene TRBJ2-7; 8 bases agree with TRBD1. CDR3 sequence: CASSYGTGGSYEQYF. CDR3 sequence (DNA): TGCGCCAGCAGCTACGGGACAGGAGGGAGTTACGAGCAGTACTTC.